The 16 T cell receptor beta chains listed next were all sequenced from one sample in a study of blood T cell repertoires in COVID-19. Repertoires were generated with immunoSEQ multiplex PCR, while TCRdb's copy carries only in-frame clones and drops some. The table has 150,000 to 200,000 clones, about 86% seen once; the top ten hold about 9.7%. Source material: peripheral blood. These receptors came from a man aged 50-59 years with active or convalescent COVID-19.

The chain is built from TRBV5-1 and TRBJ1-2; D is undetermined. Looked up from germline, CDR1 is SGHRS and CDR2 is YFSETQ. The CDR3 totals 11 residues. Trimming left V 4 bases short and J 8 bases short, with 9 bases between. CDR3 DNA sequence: TGCGCCAGCAGCCCCCCCCGGGGCTACACCTTC. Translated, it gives CASSPPRGYTF.

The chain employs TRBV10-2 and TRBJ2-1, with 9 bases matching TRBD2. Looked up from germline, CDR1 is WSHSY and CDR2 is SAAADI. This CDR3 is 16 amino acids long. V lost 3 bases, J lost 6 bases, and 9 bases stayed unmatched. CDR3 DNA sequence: TGCGCCAGCAGTGACTCGGGCGGGGGGGTGAGCAATGAGCAGTTCTTC. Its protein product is CASSDSGGGVSNEQFF.

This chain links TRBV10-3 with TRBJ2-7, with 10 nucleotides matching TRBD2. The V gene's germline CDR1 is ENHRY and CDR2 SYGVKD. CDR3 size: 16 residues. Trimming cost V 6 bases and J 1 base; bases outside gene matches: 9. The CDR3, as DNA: TGTGCCATCAGGGCTAGCGGGAGTAGGGGGTCCTACGAGCAGTACTTC. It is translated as CAIRASGSRGSYEQYF.

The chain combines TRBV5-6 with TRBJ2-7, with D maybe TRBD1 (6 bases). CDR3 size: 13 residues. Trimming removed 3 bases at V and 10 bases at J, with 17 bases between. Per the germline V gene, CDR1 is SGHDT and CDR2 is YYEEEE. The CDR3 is CASSSTGTSFQYF. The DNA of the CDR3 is TGTGCCAGCAGCTCGACCGGGACAAGTTTCCAGTACTTC.

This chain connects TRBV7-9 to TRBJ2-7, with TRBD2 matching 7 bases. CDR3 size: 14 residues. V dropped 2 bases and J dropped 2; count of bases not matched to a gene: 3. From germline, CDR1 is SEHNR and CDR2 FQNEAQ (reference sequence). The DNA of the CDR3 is TGTGCCAGCAGCTTACCTAGCGGAGCCTACGAGCAGTACTTC. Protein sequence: CASSLPSGAYEQYF.

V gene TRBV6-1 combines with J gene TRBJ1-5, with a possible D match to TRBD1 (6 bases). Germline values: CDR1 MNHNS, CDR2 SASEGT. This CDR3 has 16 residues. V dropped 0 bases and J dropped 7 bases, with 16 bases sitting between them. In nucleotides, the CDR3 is TGTGCCAGCAGTGAAGCGCTGGCGGGGGCAGGGCAGCCCCAGCATTTT. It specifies CASSEALAGAGQPQHF.

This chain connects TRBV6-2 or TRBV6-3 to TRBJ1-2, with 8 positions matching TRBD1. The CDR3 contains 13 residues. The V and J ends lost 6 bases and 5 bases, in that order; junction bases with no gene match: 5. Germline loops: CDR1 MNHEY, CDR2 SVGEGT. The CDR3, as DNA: TGTGCCAGCAGCCCTACAGGGGGTTATGGCTACACCTTC. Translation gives CASSPTGGYGYTF.

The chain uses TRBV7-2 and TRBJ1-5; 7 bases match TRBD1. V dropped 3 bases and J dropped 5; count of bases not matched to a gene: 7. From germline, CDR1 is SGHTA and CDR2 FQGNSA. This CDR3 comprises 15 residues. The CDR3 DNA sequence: TGTGCCAGCAGCTTCATCGAGGGGGCACATCAGCCCCAGCATTTT. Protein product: CASSFIEGAHQPQHF.

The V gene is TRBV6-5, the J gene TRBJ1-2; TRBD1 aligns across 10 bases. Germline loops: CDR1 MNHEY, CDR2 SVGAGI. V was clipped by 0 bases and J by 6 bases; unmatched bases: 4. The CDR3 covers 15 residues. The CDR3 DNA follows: TGTGCCAGCAGTTACTCGACAGGGGGCAGAAATGGCTACACCTTC. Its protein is CASSYSTGGRNGYTF.

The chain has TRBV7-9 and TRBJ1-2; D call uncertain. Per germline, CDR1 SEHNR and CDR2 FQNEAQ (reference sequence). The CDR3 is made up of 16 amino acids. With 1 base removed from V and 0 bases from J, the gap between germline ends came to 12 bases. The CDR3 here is CASSLVVGNSNYGYTF. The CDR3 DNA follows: TGTGCCAGCAGCTTAGTCGTCGGGAATTCTAACTATGGCTACACCTTC.

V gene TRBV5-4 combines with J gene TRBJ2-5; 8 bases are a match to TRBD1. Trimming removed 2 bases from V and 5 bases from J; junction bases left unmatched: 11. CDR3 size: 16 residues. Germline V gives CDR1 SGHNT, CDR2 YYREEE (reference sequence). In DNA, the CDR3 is TGTGCCAGCAGCTTCCTTCCGGGACAGGAGTTTGAGACCCAGTACTTC. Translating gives CASSFLPGQEFETQYF.

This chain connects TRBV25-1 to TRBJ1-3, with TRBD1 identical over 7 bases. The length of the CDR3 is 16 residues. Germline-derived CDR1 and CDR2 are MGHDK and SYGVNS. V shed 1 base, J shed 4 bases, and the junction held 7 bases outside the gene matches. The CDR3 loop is CASSEFGTARGNTIYF. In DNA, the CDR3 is TGTGCCAGCAGTGAATTTGGGACAGCCCGCGGAAACACCATATATTTT.

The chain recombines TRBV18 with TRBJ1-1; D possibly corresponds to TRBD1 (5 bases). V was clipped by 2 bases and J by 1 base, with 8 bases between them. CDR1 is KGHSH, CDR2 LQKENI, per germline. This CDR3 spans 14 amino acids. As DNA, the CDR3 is TGTGCCAGCTCACCAGGGGCCCAGAACACTGAAGCTTTCTTT. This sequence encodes CASSPGAQNTEAFF.

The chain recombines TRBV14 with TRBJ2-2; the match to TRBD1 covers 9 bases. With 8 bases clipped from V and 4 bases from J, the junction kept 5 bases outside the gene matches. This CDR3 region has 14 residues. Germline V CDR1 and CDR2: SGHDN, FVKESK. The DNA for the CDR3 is TGTGCCAGCCGAGGGACAGGGAGCACCGGGGAGCTGTTTTTT. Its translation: CASRGTGSTGELFF. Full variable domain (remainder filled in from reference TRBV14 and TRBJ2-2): EAGVTQFPSHSVIEKGQTVTLRCDPISGHDNLYWYRRVMGKEIKFLLHFVKESKQDESGMPNNRFLAERTGGTYSTLKVQPAELEDSGVYFCASRGTGSTGELFFGEGSRLTVL.

The CDR3 DNA reads TGTGCCAGCAGCTTGGACAGCGGCACTGAAGCTTTCTTT. Amino acid sequence: CASSLDSGTEAFF. This chain uses TRBV7-3 with TRBJ1-1, with D perhaps matching TRBD1 (6 bases). Germline V lookup: CDR1 SGHTA, CDR2 FQGTGA. The CDR3 totals 13 residues. Trimming removed 3 bases from V and 4 bases from J, with 9 bases in between.

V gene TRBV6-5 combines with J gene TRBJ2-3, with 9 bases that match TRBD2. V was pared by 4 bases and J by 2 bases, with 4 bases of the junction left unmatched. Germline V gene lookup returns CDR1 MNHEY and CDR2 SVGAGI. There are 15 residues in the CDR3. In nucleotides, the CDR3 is TGTGCCAGCAGTTTAGGGACTAGCAACACAGATACGCAGTATTTT. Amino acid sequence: CASSLGTSNTDTQYF.